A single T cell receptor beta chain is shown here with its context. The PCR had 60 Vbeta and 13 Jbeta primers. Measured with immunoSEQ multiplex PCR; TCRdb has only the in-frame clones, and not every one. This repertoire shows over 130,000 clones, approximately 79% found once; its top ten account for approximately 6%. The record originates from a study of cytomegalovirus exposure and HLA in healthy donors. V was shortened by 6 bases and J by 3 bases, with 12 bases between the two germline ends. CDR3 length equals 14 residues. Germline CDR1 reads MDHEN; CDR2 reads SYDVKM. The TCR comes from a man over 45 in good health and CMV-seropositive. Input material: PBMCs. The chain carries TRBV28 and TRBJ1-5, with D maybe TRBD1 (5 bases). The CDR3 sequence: CASRTDRPNQPQHF. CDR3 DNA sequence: TGTGCCAGCAGGACTGACAGACCCAATCAGCCCCAGCATTTT.